These 30 T cell receptor beta chains share one sample of origin, sequenced in a study of beta chain features in type 1 diabetes. Whole-study results and caveats: TCRB CDR3s from Type 1 diabetes patients were moderately but significantly shorter in all four CD4+ subsets.

Expressed TCRB transcripts got sequenced, as all isolated RNA was reverse transcribed. Some clones are missing from TCRdb's copy, which holds only in-frame ones; the method was immunoSEQ multiplex PCR. The repertoire holds fewer than 300,000 clones, with about a fifth as singletons. No antigen is known for these receptors. Sequenced: naive CD4+ T cells from blood. The source is a middle-aged woman with type 1 diabetes.

This sequence joins TRBV11-1 and TRBJ2-6; 8 nucleotides match TRBD2. Trimming at V came to 4 bases and at J to 0 bases, leaving 11 bases not matched to a gene. Looked up from germline, CDR1 is SGHAT and CDR2 is FQDESV (reference sequence). The CDR3 is 19 amino acids. CDR3: CASSSAGGFPFSGANVLTF. DNA for the CDR3: TGTGCCAGCAGCTCCGCGGGGGGATTCCCCTTCTCTGGGGCCAACGTCCTGACTTTC. Full variable domain (outside the CDR3, taken from reference TRBV11-1 and TRBJ2-6): EAEVAQSPRYKITEKSQAVAFWCDPISGHATLYWYRQILGQGPELLVQFQDESVVDDSQLPKDRFSAERLKGVDSTLKIQPAELGDSAMYLCASSSAGGFPFSGANVLTFGAGSRLTVL.

The chain recombines TRBV9 with TRBJ1-2; perhaps TRBD1 as D (6 bases). Germline CDR1 SGDLS, CDR2 YYNGEE. The CDR3 consists of 13 residues. V lost 5 bases and J 4 bases, leaving 12 bases between the germline ends. The CDR3 DNA reads TGTGCCAGCAGTGAGGGGGTTCGCTATGGCTACACCTTC. Amino acid sequence: CASSEGVRYGYTF.

The count of this clone is one. This chain connects TRBV19 to TRBJ1-1, with D unresolved. The V gene's germline CDR1 is LNHDA and CDR2 SQIVND (reference sequence). This CDR3 is built from 14 residues. V dropped 7 bases and J dropped 4 bases, with 16 bases sitting between them. The CDR3 loop is CASNPSPGGTEAFF. DNA for the CDR3: TGTGCCAGTAATCCCTCCCCTGGAGGCACTGAAGCTTTCTTT.

The table lists this clone with a few counts. This chain uses TRBV12-5 with TRBJ2-5; 7 bases are a match to TRBD2. This CDR3 contains 13 residues. V lost 7 bases, J lost 5 bases, and 7 bases stayed unmatched. In germline, CDR1 is LGHNT, CDR2 FRNRAP. DNA of the CDR3: TGTGCTAGTGCAACCGTCGGGAGGGAGACCCAGTACTTC. This encodes CASATVGRETQYF.

This chain joins TRBV30 and TRBJ2-1, with 13 bases lining up with TRBD2. Trimming cost V 5 bases and J 10 bases; bases outside gene matches: 5. Germline V CDR1 and CDR2: GTSNPN, SVGIG (reference sequence). The CDR3 consists of 13 residues. This chain's CDR3 is CAWAGLAGYEQFF. Written as DNA, the CDR3 is TGTGCCTGGGCGGGACTAGCGGGGTACGAGCAGTTCTTC.

This clone showed up just a few times. This same CDR3 is encoded by further DNA sequences in the sample. CDR3 sequence reads: CASSPDTSGANVLTF. The CDR3 DNA sequence: TGCGCCAGCAGCCCTGACACCTCTGGGGCCAACGTCCTGACTTTC. V usage is TRBV5-1 and J usage is TRBJ2-6, with D unclear. The CDR3 length is 15 residues. Trimming stripped 4 bases from V and 0 bases from J, with 8 bases between. The germline gives CDR1 SGHRS, CDR2 YFSETQ. The complete variable domain, with remaining parts taken from reference TRBV5-1 and TRBJ2-6, reads KAGVTQTPRYLIKTRGQQVTLSCSPISGHRSVSWYQQTPGQGLQFLFEYFSETQRNKGNFPGRFSGRQFSNSRSEMNVSTLELGDSALYLCASSPDTSGANVLTFGAGSRLTVL.

This clone was seen a few times. This rearrangement joins TRBV30 to TRBJ2-1, with D possibly being TRBD1 (6 bases). The CDR3 spans 14 residues. Trimming removed 0 bases at V and 10 bases at J, with 16 bases between. Germline V gene data show CDR1 as GTSNPN and CDR2 as SVGIG (reference sequence). CDR3 sequence reads: CAWSVRGGSREQFF. CDR3 sequence (DNA): TGTGCCTGGAGTGTAAGAGGGGGTAGCCGCGAGCAGTTCTTC.

This clone was seen a few times. The chain is built from TRBV29-1 and TRBJ2-3; a weak D match, TRBD2 (6 bases). This CDR3 is 14 amino acids long. The V gene's germline CDR1 is SQVTM and CDR2 ANQGSEA. The V gene lost 4 bases and the J gene lost 0 bases, with 11 bases spanning the gap. The CDR3 reads CSVAEGLSTDTQYF. CDR3 nucleotides: TGCAGCGTTGCGGAGGGACTTAGCACAGATACGCAGTATTTT.

This clone has more than one count but fewer than ten. The chain couples TRBV4-3 to TRBJ2-3; D possibly corresponds to TRBD1 (6 bases). Germline V gene sequence: CDR1 LGHNA, CDR2 YSLEER. The CDR3 consists of 14 residues. Trimming took 4 bases from V and 2 from J, leaving 10 bases between them. CDR3 nucleotide sequence: TGCGCCAGCAGCCTGAGGGGGTACACAGATACGCAGTATTTT. This gives the protein CASSLRGYTDTQYF.

This clone was seen a handful of times. V usage is TRBV9 and J usage is TRBJ2-1, with TRBD2 matching over 12 bases. The germline gives CDR1 SGDLS, CDR2 YYNGEE. Losses at the gene ends were 3 bases for V and 6 bases for J; bases not matched to a gene: 4. This CDR3 has 15 residues. The CDR3, as DNA: TGTGCCAGCAGCGCAGGGACTAGCGGGTTCAATGAGCAGTTCTTC. Its translation is CASSAGTSGFNEQFF. Full variable domain (outside the CDR3, taken from reference TRBV9 and TRBJ2-1): DSGVTQTPKHLITATGQRVTLRCSPRSGDLSVYWYQQSLDQGLQFLIQYYNGEERAKGNILERFSAQQFPDLHSELNLSSLELGDSALYFCASSAGTSGFNEQFFGPGTRLTVL.

This sequence joins TRBV25-1 and TRBJ1-5; possible D gene TRBD1, 6 bases. There are 15 residues in the CDR3. The germline V gene has CDR1 MGHDK and CDR2 SYGVNS. V lost 1 base and J lost 2, with 9 bases in between. The CDR3 region has the DNA TGTGCCAGCAGTGAATCAGGGGCGGGCAATCAGCCCCAGCATTTT. This gives the protein CASSESGAGNQPQHF.

The chain links TRBV19 to TRBJ2-4; 9 bases match TRBD1. The CDR3 totals 13 residues. Trimming cost V 7 bases and J 4 bases; bases outside gene matches: 2. Per the germline V gene, CDR1 is LNHDA and CDR2 is SQIVND (reference sequence). The CDR3 sequence: CASIGQGKNIQYF. The CDR3 DNA reads TGTGCCAGTATCGGACAGGGGAAAAACATTCAGTACTTC.

This clone turned up a few times. The gene calls are TRBV18 and TRBJ2-7, with TRBD1 matching over 7 bases. The CDR3 covers 12 residues. Germline V lookup: CDR1 KGHSH, CDR2 LQKENI. V gave up 5 bases and J gave up 6 bases; unmatched junction bases: 4. For the CDR3, the DNA is TGTGCCAGCTCATTCGACAGGGTCGAGCAGTACTTC. This encodes CASSFDRVEQYF. The full variable domain, with the rest looked up from reference TRBV18 and TRBJ2-7, is NAGVMQNPRHLVRRRGQEARLRCSPMKGHSHVYWYRQLPEEGLKFMVYLQKENIIDESGMPKERFSAEFPKEGPSILRIQQVVRGDSAAYFCASSFDRVEQYFGPGTRLTVT.

V gene TRBV7-2 combines with J gene TRBJ2-1; D may be TRBD2 (6 bases). The germline CDR1 and CDR2 sequences are SGHTA and FQGNSA. The CDR3 contains 16 residues. V lost 5 bases to trimming and J lost 0 bases, with 14 bases between them. This CDR3 reads CASSLLSGSSYNEQFF. The CDR3 DNA reads as TGTGCCAGCAGCCTCCTTAGCGGTTCCTCCTACAATGAGCAGTTCTTC.

This rearrangement joins TRBV15 to TRBJ1-2; D may be TRBD1 (6 bases). Trimming shortened V by 3 bases and J by 5 bases, and 13 bases separated the two germline ends. This CDR3 region has 14 residues. Germline CDR1 and CDR2: LNHNV and YYDKDF (reference sequence). CDR3: CATSSRGNPYGYTF. In DNA form, the CDR3 reads TGTGCCACCAGCAGTAGGGGGAATCCTTATGGCTACACCTTC.

CDR3 residues: CASSPRLADNNEQFF. CDR3 coding DNA: TGTGCCAGCTCACCTCGACTAGCGGACAACAATGAGCAGTTCTTC. The rearrangement links TRBV18 to TRBJ2-1; 9 bases match TRBD2. V trimming: 3 bases; J trimming: 5 bases; junction bases outside the gene matches: 5. The CDR3 totals 15 residues. Germline V lookup: CDR1 KGHSH, CDR2 LQKENI.

This clone was counted a few times. The rearrangement links TRBV6-5 to TRBJ2-1; the D gene is possibly TRBD2 (6 bases). The V gene lost 6 bases and the J gene lost 8 bases, with 17 bases spanning the gap. This CDR3 contains 14 residues. Looked up from germline, CDR1 is MNHEY and CDR2 is SVGAGI. CDR3 protein: CASRLALWGDEQFF. The CDR3 DNA reads TGTGCCAGCAGACTAGCCCTCTGGGGGGATGAGCAGTTCTTC.

The rearrangement links TRBV4-3 to TRBJ1-4, with 7 bases identical to TRBD1. Germline trimming cut 8 bases from V and 7 bases from J; bases unmatched to any gene: 4. Germline V gene lookup returns CDR1 LGHNA and CDR2 YSLEER. The CDR3 consists of 12 residues. CDR3 region: CASSGGGEKLFF. The CDR3 DNA follows: TGCGCCAGCTCAGGGGGAGGTGAAAAACTGTTTTTT.

The chain joins TRBV19 to TRBJ2-1; TRBD2 agrees at 12 bases. The J segment lost 5 bases and the V segment lost 3 bases, leaving 5 bases of the junction unmatched. Germline values: CDR1 LNHDA, CDR2 SQIVND (reference sequence). This CDR3 has 16 residues. The CDR3 is CASSIRLAGDHNEQFF. The CDR3 bases are TGTGCCAGTAGTATCCGACTAGCGGGGGACCACAATGAGCAGTTCTTC.

The chain has TRBV28 and TRBJ2-5, with D possibly TRBD2 on 6 matching bases. This CDR3 has 15 amino acids. V was clipped by 3 bases and J by 1 base, with 12 bases between them. In germline, CDR1 is MDHEN, CDR2 SYDVKM. The CDR3 region is CASSFTAGPQETQYF. The CDR3 nucleotides read TGTGCCAGCAGTTTCACCGCGGGACCCCAAGAGACCCAGTACTTC.

This clone was found a few times. The gene calls are TRBV30 and TRBJ2-3; TRBD1 might be the D (5 bases). V shed 0 bases and J shed 2 bases, with 12 bases lying between them. The germline V gene encodes CDR1 GTSNPN and CDR2 SVGIG (reference sequence). The CDR3 length is 15 residues. The DNA of the CDR3 is TGTGCCTGGAGTGTGCAGGACATAAACACAGATACGCAGTATTTT. Protein sequence: CAWSVQDINTDTQYF.

The sample holds a few counts of this clone. The gene calls are TRBV27 and TRBJ2-7, with D perhaps TRBD2 (5 bases). CDR3 length: 15 residues. V was clipped by 3 bases and J by 3 bases, with 15 bases between them. Germline V gives CDR1 MNHEY, CDR2 SMNVEV (reference sequence). Here the CDR3 DNA reads TGTGCCAGCAGTTTGGTTAAGGGAGTGAACTACGAGCAGTACTTC. Its protein is CASSLVKGVNYEQYF.

This chain joins TRBV7-9 and TRBJ1-2; 11 bases are shared with TRBD1. From germline, CDR1 is SEHNR and CDR2 FQNEAQ (reference sequence). J gave up 7 bases and V 5 bases, and 12 bases lay outside the gene matches. This CDR3 is 16 amino acids long. As DNA, the CDR3 is TGTGCCAGCAGCCTAATCGGGACAGGGGGTTCGGCTGGCTACACCTTC. Protein product: CASSLIGTGGSAGYTF.

The gene calls are TRBV15 and TRBJ2-1; TRBD2 aligns across 8 bases. V trimming: 1 base; J trimming: 3 bases; junction bases outside the gene matches: 8. Germline CDR1 and CDR2: LNHNV and YYDKDF (reference sequence). The CDR3 is made up of 17 amino acids. The chain's CDR3 is CATSRAMREAIYNEQFF. CDR3 bases: TGTGCCACCAGCAGAGCCATGCGGGAGGCCATCTACAATGAGCAGTTCTTC.

The V gene is TRBV30, the J gene TRBJ2-7; D is uncertain. CDR3 length: 12 residues. Trimming shortened V by 1 base and J by 8 bases, and 12 bases separated the two germline ends. Germline CDR1 GTSNPN, CDR2 SVGIG (reference sequence). CDR3 DNA sequence: TGTGCCTGGAGTGGGCAGTTAAGTCAGCAGTACTTC. Its translation is CAWSGQLSQQYF.

This clone was picked up a small number of times. The genes are TRBV5-4 and TRBJ2-1; 11 bases agree with TRBD1. The CDR3 contains 16 residues. The germline V gene encodes CDR1 SGHNT and CDR2 YYREEE (reference sequence). The V gene end was trimmed by 4 bases and the J gene end by 4 bases; junction bases not matched to a gene: 7. Written as DNA, the CDR3 is TGTGCCAGCAGCCTCGCCGGGACAGGGGGTTACAATGAGCAGTTCTTC. It yields the protein CASSLAGTGGYNEQFF. Combining the CDR3 with reference TRBV5-4 and TRBJ2-1 gives the whole variable domain ETGVTQSPTHLIKTRGQQVTLRCSSQSGHNTVSWYQQALGQGPQFIFQYYREEENGRGNFPPRFSGLQFPNYSSELNVNALELDDSALYLCASSLAGTGGYNEQFFGPGTRLTVL.

Comments on this clone: The sample carries other DNA sequences with the same CDR3. The chain joins TRBV29-1 to TRBJ1-2; the D gene is possibly TRBD1 (5 bases). The CDR3 totals 10 residues. V was pared by 6 bases and J by 8 bases, with 10 bases between. Germline CDR1 reads SQVTM; CDR2 reads ANQGSEA. CDR3 region: CSVGGGGYTF. Here the CDR3 DNA reads TGCAGCGTGGGGGGTGGCGGCTACACCTTC.

This clone was recorded a few times. The gene calls are TRBV18 and TRBJ1-2; D perhaps matches TRBD1 (6 bases). Trimming stripped 3 bases from V and 4 bases from J, with 9 bases between. Germline V gene sequence: CDR1 KGHSH, CDR2 LQKENI. The CDR3 is made up of 13 amino acids. The CDR3 DNA follows: TGTGCCAGCTCACCGACGGACAGCTATGGCTACACCTTC. This gives the protein CASSPTDSYGYTF.

In this sample, this clone turned up a few times. The gene calls are TRBV7-9 and TRBJ2-3, with D possibly being TRBD2 (5 bases). With 5 bases removed from V and 2 bases from J, the gap between germline ends came to 14 bases. The CDR3 loop spans 15 amino acids. Looked up from germline, CDR1 is SEHNR and CDR2 is FQNEAQ (reference sequence). CDR3 in amino acids: CASSPLKGATDTQYF. The CDR3 DNA reads as TGTGCCAGCAGCCCGCTAAAGGGAGCCACAGATACGCAGTATTTT.

This clone showed up just a few times. The chain employs TRBV9 and TRBJ2-4, with TRBD1 matching over 9 bases. Germline assignment: CDR1 SGDLS and CDR2 YYNGEE. The CDR3 sequence is 15 residues long. Trimming cost V 0 bases and J 8 bases; bases outside gene matches: 6. The DNA for the CDR3 is TGTGCCAGCAGCGTAGAAGTGGGACAGGGATACATTCAGTACTTC. This translates into CASSVEVGQGYIQYF.